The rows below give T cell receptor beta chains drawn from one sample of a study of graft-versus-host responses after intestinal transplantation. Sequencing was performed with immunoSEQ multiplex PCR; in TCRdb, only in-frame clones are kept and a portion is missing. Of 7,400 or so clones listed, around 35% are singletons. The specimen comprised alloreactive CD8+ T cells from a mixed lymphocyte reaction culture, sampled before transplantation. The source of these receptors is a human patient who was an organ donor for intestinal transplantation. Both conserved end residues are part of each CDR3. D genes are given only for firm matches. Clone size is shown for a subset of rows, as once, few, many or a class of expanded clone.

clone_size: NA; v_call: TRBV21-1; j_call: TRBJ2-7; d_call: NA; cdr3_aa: CASSKDQRGGRINEQYF; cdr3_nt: TGTGCCAGCAGCAAAGATCAGCGGGGGGGCCGTATTAACGAGCAGTACTTC
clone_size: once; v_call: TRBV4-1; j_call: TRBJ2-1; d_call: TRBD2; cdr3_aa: CASSRVLITSGSHLYNEQFF; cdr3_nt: TGCGCCAGCAGCCGAGTTTTAATCACTAGCGGGAGCCACCTCTACAATGAGCAGTTCTTC
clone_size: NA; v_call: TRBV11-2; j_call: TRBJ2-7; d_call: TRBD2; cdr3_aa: CASSLGRGVYEQYF; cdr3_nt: TGTGCCAGCAGCTTAGGACGGGGGGTCTACGAGCAGTACTTC
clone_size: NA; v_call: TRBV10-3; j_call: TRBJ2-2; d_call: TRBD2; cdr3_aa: CATTFALRGGRNTGELFF; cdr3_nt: TGTGCCACCACCTTTGCTCTGCGGGGGGGCCGGAACACCGGGGAGCTGTTTTTT
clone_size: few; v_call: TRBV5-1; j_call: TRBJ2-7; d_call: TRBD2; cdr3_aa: CASSLLGPSGPPDEQYF; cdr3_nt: TGCGCCAGCAGCTTGCTTGGGCCTAGCGGACCTCCCGACGAGCAGTACTTC
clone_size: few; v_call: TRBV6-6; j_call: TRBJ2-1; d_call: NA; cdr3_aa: CASRITIAEQFF; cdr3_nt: TGTGCCAGCCGAATCACTATAGCGGAGCAGTTCTTC
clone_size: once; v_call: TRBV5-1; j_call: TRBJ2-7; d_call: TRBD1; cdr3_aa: CASSLMGQGVYEQYF; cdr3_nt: TGCGCCAGCAGCTTGATGGGACAGGGAGTTTACGAGCAGTACTTC
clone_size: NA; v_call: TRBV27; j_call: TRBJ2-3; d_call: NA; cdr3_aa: CASSPRPDFGSTQYF; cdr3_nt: TGTGCCAGCAGTCCACGTCCGGACTTTGGGTCCACGCAGTATTTT
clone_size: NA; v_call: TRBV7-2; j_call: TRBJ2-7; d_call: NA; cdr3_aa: CASSPPWGDEQYF; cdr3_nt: TGTGCCAGCAGCCCCCCCTGGGGGGACGAGCAGTACTTC
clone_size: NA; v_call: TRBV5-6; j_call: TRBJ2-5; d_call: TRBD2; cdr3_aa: CASSRGRPSGTQETQYF; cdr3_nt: TGTGCCAGCAGCCGTGGCCGGCCTAGCGGGACCCAAGAGACCCAGTACTTC
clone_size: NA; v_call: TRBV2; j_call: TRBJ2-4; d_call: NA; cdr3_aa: CASSVREAKNIQYF; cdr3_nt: TGTGCCAGCAGTGTAAGAGAAGCCAAAAACATTCAGTACTTC
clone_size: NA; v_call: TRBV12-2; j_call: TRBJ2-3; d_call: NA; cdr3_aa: CASRSLTSGKYTQYF; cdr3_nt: TGTGCAAGTCGCTCCCTGACTAGCGGGAAATATACGCAGTATTTT
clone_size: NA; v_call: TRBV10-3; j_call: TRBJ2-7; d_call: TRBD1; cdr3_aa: CAISVWDRVEQYF; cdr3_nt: TGTGCCATCAGTGTTTGGGACAGGGTCGAGCAGTACTTC
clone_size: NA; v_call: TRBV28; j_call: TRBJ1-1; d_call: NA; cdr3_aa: CASSYMDSLDKAFF; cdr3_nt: TGTGCCAGCAGTTATATGGACAGCCTTGATAAAGCTTTCTTT